These T cell receptor beta chains were read from a single sample in a study of T cells after yellow fever vaccination. TCRdb used MiXCR to reprocess the 5' RACE reads, holding one entry per CDR3 protein. Of roughly 30,000 distinct CDR3 sequences in the sample, over 9.5% were seen once. The sequencing used PBMCs, either bulk or a sorted T-cell subset (CD4+, CD8+, memory, or dextramer-sorted; not recorded which), collected around 14 days after the first yellow fever vaccination. Receptor source: a man aged 18 to 30 who received the YFV17D yellow fever vaccine. The CDR3 runs from the conserved cysteine through the conserved F or W. D genes are given only for firm matches. Size values are once, few and many counts, or a class for expanded clones, and some rows have none.

j_call d_call v_call clone_size cdr3_aa cdr3_nt
TRBJ2-2 - TRBV6-5 many CASSLIGTRPGELFF TGTGCCAGCAGTCTTATCGGGACCCGCCCCGGGGAGCTGTTTTTT
TRBJ1-5 - TRBV27 many CASTAFGPHISNQPQHF TGTGCCAGCACGGCATTCGGACCTCATATCAGCAATCAGCCCCAGCATTTT
TRBJ2-2 TRBD1 TRBV5-1 many CASVPLERGLTGELFF TGCGCCAGCGTCCCCCTCGAGAGGGGGCTCACCGGGGAGCTGTTTTTT
TRBJ2-2 - TRBV11-1 many CASSPGTGNTGELFF TGTGCCAGCAGCCCCGGGACTGGTAACACCGGGGAGCTGTTTTTT
TRBJ1-2 - TRBV6-6 many CASSSDDWPPNYGYTF TGTGCCAGCAGCTCCGATGACTGGCCCCCCAACTATGGCTACACCTTC
TRBJ2-7 - TRBV7-2 many CASTRAGAYEQYF TGTGCCAGCACCAGGGCAGGCGCCTACGAGCAGTACTTC
TRBJ2-5 TRBD1 TRBV2 many CASSRDSQETQYF TGTGCCAGCAGCCGGGACAGTCAAGAGACCCAGTACTTC
TRBJ1-5 - TRBV7-8 many CASSLSNRVLNQPQHF TGTGCCAGCAGCTTAAGTAATAGGGTTTTAAATCAGCCCCAGCATTTT
TRBJ2-7 TRBD1 TRBV5-1 many CASSPGPGTGGDQYF TGCGCCAGCAGCCCGGGGCCCGGGACAGGGGGCGACCAGTACTTC
TRBJ1-2 - TRBV20-1 many CSASLHPSANYGYTF TGCAGTGCTAGTTTACACCCCAGCGCCAACTATGGCTACACCTTC
TRBJ1-1 - TRBV7-9 many CASSFPGTPEAFF TGTGCCAGCAGCTTCCCCGGCACCCCTGAAGCTTTCTTT
TRBJ1-1 - TRBV18 many CASSPRYTGTEAFF TGTGCCAGCTCACCAAGGTACACTGGCACTGAAGCTTTCTTT
TRBJ1-1 TRBD1 TRBV19 few CASSMGQMNTEAFF TGTGCCAGTAGTATGGGACAGATGAACACTGAAGCTTTCTTT
TRBJ2-3 TRBD2 TRBV18 few CASSRQISGGATDTQYF TGTGCCAGCTCACGACAGATTAGCGGGGGGGCCACAGATACGCAGTATTTT
TRBJ2-1 TRBD1 TRBV24-1 many CATSRGIYNEQFF TGTGCCACCTCCAGGGGGATCTACAATGAGCAGTTCTTC
TRBJ2-3 - TRBV7-9 many CASSPGGDTQYF TGTGCCAGCAGCCCTGGAGGAGATACGCAGTATTTT
TRBJ2-5 - TRBV5-1 many CASSPGDWETQYF TGCGCCAGCAGCCCAGGGGATTGGGAGACCCAGTACTTC
TRBJ2-3 TRBD1 TRBV4-3 many CASSQSPGGGLADTQYF TGCGCCAGCAGCCAGTCCCCAGGGGGTGGTTTAGCAGATACGCAGTATTTT
TRBJ1-1 - TRBV12-3/TRBV12-4 many CASSFPHAGDTEAFF TGTGCCAGCAGTTTCCCCCACGCGGGGGATACTGAAGCTTTCTTT
TRBJ2-7 - TRBV2 many CASSVRDRERF TGTGCCAGCAGTGTCCGGGACCGGGAACGCTTC
TRBJ1-1 - TRBV7-8 many CASSLEHPGIGTEAFF TGTGCCAGCAGCTTAGAGCACCCCGGGATCGGAACTGAAGCTTTCTTT
TRBJ1-1 - TRBV12-5 many CASGLTDTEAFF TGTGCTAGTGGTTTGACAGACACTGAAGCTTTCTTT
TRBJ2-5 - TRBV7-2 many CASSLDRTLQETQYF TGTGCCAGCAGCTTAGACAGGACCCTCCAAGAGACCCAGTACTTC
TRBJ1-1 - TRBV30 many CAWGSETEAFF TGTGCCTGGGGGTCGGAGACTGAAGCTTTCTTT
TRBJ2-7 TRBD2 TRBV5-8 few CASSRGGLSWEQYF TGTGCCAGCAGCCGGGGGGGCCTCTCGTGGGAGCAGTACTTC
TRBJ2-3 - TRBV28 - CASSPGISGTDTQYF TGTGCCAGCAGCCCCGGGATCAGCGGCACAGATACGCAGTATTTT
TRBJ2-5 TRBD1 TRBV5-1 many CASSRQGQETQYF TGCGCCAGCAGCCGACAGGGGCAAGAGACCCAGTACTTC
TRBJ1-1 - TRBV5-6 many CASSLPGMNTEAFF TGTGCCAGCAGCTTGCCGGGTATGAACACTGAAGCTTTCTTT
TRBJ2-5 TRBD2 TRBV6-1 many CASSPGLAHRTQYF TGTGCCAGCAGCCCGGGACTAGCCCACCGGACCCAGTACTTC